The 19 T cell receptor beta chains given below trace back to one sample, sequenced in a study of T cells after yellow fever vaccination. TCRdb called the 5' RACE reads again in MiXCR, with one record for every CDR3 protein. This repertoire shows fewer than 350,000 distinct CDR3 sequences, roughly 4% found once; its top ten account for about a quarter. The sequencing here drew on PBMCs, taken on the day of the yellow fever booster vaccination. These receptors were collected from a man between 18 and 35 years old who received the YFV17D yellow fever vaccine.

In its sample, this clonotype was seen many times. The rearrangement joins TRBV4-1 to TRBJ2-5; D possibly uses TRBD1 or TRBD2 (6 bases each). This CDR3 comprises 15 residues. Trimming removed 1 base from V and 2 bases from J, with 11 bases in between. The V gene's germline CDR1 is MGHRA and CDR2 YSYEKL. The DNA for the CDR3 is TGCGCCAGCAGCCAAGTGGGGGGCGGGCAAGAGACCCAGTACTTC. As protein: CASSQVGGGQETQYF.

This sequence joins TRBV12-3 or TRBV12-4 and TRBJ2-4, with a possible D match to TRBD2 (6 bases). With 0 bases removed from V and 8 bases from J, the gap between germline ends came to 17 bases. This CDR3 is 16 amino acids long. CDR3 sequence: CASSLALSGDVDIQYF. CDR3 in DNA: TGTGCCAGCAGTTTAGCGCTATCGGGGGACGTCGACATTCAGTACTTC.

This clonotype was observed many times. This sequence joins TRBV7-9 and TRBJ1-1, with D possibly TRBD1 on 6 matching bases. The ends were cut back, 6 bases at V and 5 bases at J, with 19 bases in the middle. The CDR3 totals 15 residues. In germline, CDR1 is SEHNR, CDR2 FQNEAQ (reference sequence). The CDR3 sequence: CASRPKDRLGTEAFF. The DNA for the CDR3 is TGTGCCAGCAGGCCTAAGGACAGACTTGGGACTGAAGCTTTCTTT.

This clonotype was counted ten times or more. The chain links TRBV7-2 to TRBJ2-3; D ambiguous. V shed 2 bases and J shed 3 bases, with 9 bases lying between them. The CDR3 runs 14 residues. CDR1 is SGHTA and CDR2 is FQGNSA in the germline V gene. CDR3 loop: CASSLLHPTDTQYF. In DNA form, the CDR3 reads TGTGCCAGCAGCTTACTTCACCCGACAGATACGCAGTATTTT.

This clonotype was detected many times. The V gene is TRBV7-9, the J gene TRBJ1-1; TRBD1 agrees at 7 bases. The CDR3 is 13 residues long. V was clipped by 5 bases and J by 9 bases; unmatched bases: 9. CDR1 and CDR2 from the germline V gene are SEHNR and FQNEAQ (reference sequence). CDR3 nucleotides: TGTGCCAGCAGCCCGCAGGGGGGGATTAAAGCTTTCTTT. Its translation: CASSPQGGIKAFF.

There are a few counts of this clonotype. This CDR3 is CASSFSGANTDTQYF. CDR3 bases: TGTGCCAGCAGTTTTTCAGGGGCGAACACAGATACGCAGTATTTT. This chain joins TRBV12-3 or TRBV12-4 and TRBJ2-3, with D perhaps TRBD1 (6 bases). With 3 bases removed from V and 2 bases from J, the gap between germline ends came to 12 bases. CDR3 length: 15 residues.

This clonotype was found many times. V and J are TRBV6-4 and TRBJ2-3; TRBD2 matches 7 bases. This CDR3 region has 15 residues. Germline lookup yields CDR1 MRHNA and CDR2 SNTAGT. J was trimmed by 1 base and V by 0 bases; bases with no gene match: 1. CDR3 sequence: CASSDSSGGTDTQYF. The CDR3, as DNA: TGTGCCAGCAGTGACTCGAGCGGGGGCACAGATACGCAGTATTTT.

This clonotype showed up many times. The chain has TRBV20-1 and TRBJ2-4; D may match TRBD1 or TRBD2 (5 bases each). In germline, CDR1 is DFQATT, CDR2 SNEGSKA (reference sequence). The V end lost 5 bases, the J end lost 7 bases, and 18 bases lay between the germline ends. The CDR3 is made up of 14 amino acids. In DNA, the CDR3 is TGCAGTGCTCTACCGCCAGGGAGAGTGAACATTCAGTACTTC. Its translation is CSALPPGRVNIQYF.

This clonotype was detected a few times. This rearrangement joins TRBV24-1 to TRBJ2-3, with 7 bases lining up with TRBD2. Trimming removed 4 bases from V and 8 bases from J; junction bases left unmatched: 2. The CDR3 sequence is 12 residues long. The germline V gene has CDR1 KGHDR and CDR2 SFDVKD. The DNA for the CDR3 is TGTGCCACCAGTGAATCGGGGGGTACGCAGTATTTT. Translated, it gives CATSESGGTQYF.

The sample holds many counts of this clonotype. This sequence joins TRBV5-1 and TRBJ2-2; D remains unclear. There are 14 residues in the CDR3. V lost 0 bases to trimming and J lost 4 bases, with 7 bases between them. The germline gives CDR1 SGHRS, CDR2 YFSETQ. The CDR3 DNA sequence: TGCGCCAGCAGCTTGGGCGAATTCACCGGGGAGCTGTTTTTT. Its protein is CASSLGEFTGELFF.

At least ten counts were recorded for this clonotype. The J gene is TRBJ2-7, the V gene TRBV5-1; 8 bases fit TRBD2. Germline CDR1 reads SGHRS; CDR2 reads YFSETQ. V shed 0 bases, J shed 4 bases, and the junction held 6 bases outside the gene matches. This CDR3 region has 15 residues. The CDR3 DNA reads as TGCGCCAGCAGCTTGGGTTTCACGGGGGGGTACGAGCAGTACTTC. Protein product: CASSLGFTGGYEQYF.

This clonotype was observed at least ten times. This chain uses TRBV14 with TRBJ2-2; no reliable D call. V lost 4 bases to trimming and J lost 3 bases, with 6 bases between them. The V gene's germline CDR1 is SGHDN and CDR2 FVKESK. The CDR3 sequence is 13 residues long. The chain's CDR3 is CASSPQDTGELFF. CDR3 nucleotide sequence: TGTGCCAGCAGCCCCCAGGACACCGGGGAGCTGTTTTTT.

The chain recombines TRBV7-9 with TRBJ2-1; no reliable D call. Per germline, CDR1 SEHNR and CDR2 FQNEAQ (reference sequence). The CDR3 spans 13 residues. Trimming pared 5 bases from V and 8 bases from J, leaving 13 bases between. The CDR3 DNA reads as TGTGCCAGCAGCCCAAGGTCCGTGGATGAGCAGTTCTTC. Amino acid sequence: CASSPRSVDEQFF.

V and J are TRBV28 and TRBJ2-2, with D perhaps TRBD2 (7 bases). The CDR3 extends over 15 amino acids. V lost 6 bases and J 1 base, leaving 12 bases between the germline ends. CDR1 is MDHEN, CDR2 SYDVKM, per germline. CDR3 sequence (DNA): TGTGCCAGCAGCTCCGGGGGGCAGAACACCGGGGAGCTGTTTTTT. Translating it yields CASSSGGQNTGELFF.

This clonotype showed up many times. The genes are TRBV4-2 and TRBJ2-2; TRBD1 is a possible D gene (7 bases). The ends were cut back, 4 bases at V and 5 bases at J, with 14 bases in the middle. Germline CDR1 LGHNA, CDR2 YNFKEQ. The CDR3 extends over 15 amino acids. The CDR3: CASSRRGAMTGELFF. For the CDR3, the DNA is TGTGCCAGCAGCCGCAGGGGGGCCATGACCGGGGAGCTGTTTTTT.

The sample holds a few counts of this clonotype. J is TRBJ2-3 and V is TRBV10-1; D possibly corresponds to TRBD1 (6 bases). The germline CDR1 and CDR2 sequences are WNHNN and SYGVQD (reference sequence). The V and J ends lost 2 bases and 2 bases respectively, with 11 bases between them. The CDR3 totals 15 residues. CDR3 in DNA: TGCGCCAGCAGTGAGACCACAGGGTACACAGATACGCAGTATTTT. The encoded protein is CASSETTGYTDTQYF.

This clonotype has just a few counts. This chain connects TRBV6-5 to TRBJ2-3; D is undetermined. V lost 7 bases and J 0 bases, leaving 14 bases between the germline ends. Germline-derived CDR1 and CDR2 are MNHEY and SVGAGI. This CDR3 spans 15 amino acids. The CDR3 sequence: CASTLTYLSTDTQYF. The CDR3 DNA follows: TGTGCCAGCACCCTGACTTATTTAAGCACAGATACGCAGTATTTT.

This clonotype was detected many times. This chain links TRBV5-5 with TRBJ2-5; TRBD1 or TRBD2 may be the D gene (5 bases each). There are 14 residues in the CDR3. Germline V CDR1 and CDR2: SGHKS, YYEKEE (reference sequence). With 0 bases removed from V and 3 bases from J, the gap between germline ends came to 9 bases. The CDR3 region is CASSLEWGKETQYF. The CDR3 DNA sequence: TGTGCCAGCAGCTTGGAGTGGGGGAAAGAGACCCAGTACTTC.

This clonotype was observed a few times. CDR3 sequence (DNA): TGTGCCTGGAGTGCCGGACAGGGGGCATACTATGGCTACACCTTC. Its translation: CAWSAGQGAYYGYTF. The chain carries TRBV30 and TRBJ1-2; TRBD1 agrees at 11 bases. This CDR3 is built from 15 residues. CDR1 GTSNPN and CDR2 SVGIG come from the germline V gene (reference sequence). With V trimmed by 1 base and J by 3 bases, 4 bases remained unmatched.